This T cell receptor beta chain appears in the sequencing data of a study of T cells in Graves' hyperthyroidism and ophthalmopathy. For the study at large: Specimen type is peripheral blood, collected at initial diagnosis prior to any treatment. General study points: It was a median about 6.5 months before onset that the model predicted ophthalmopathy. Most expanded thyroid clonotypes above 0.001 recurred in blood.

With V trimmed by 0 bases and J by 2 bases, 5 bases remained unmatched. The CDR3 loop spans 16 amino acids. The germline V gene encodes CDR1 SGHAT and CDR2 FQNNGV. Exclusion of patients followed from uncontrolled infection, other autoimmune disease, pregnancy or lactation. This clonotype has at least ten counts. Its antigen is unidentified. The investigators amplified TCR beta CDR3 regions from RNA transcripts. An initial round of RT-PCR targeting the TCR CDR3 relied on the HTBI primer set. TCRdb independently ran MiXCR on the multiplex PCR reads; one entry per CDR3 protein. The data contain 540,000 or so distinct CDR3 sequences, about 15% of them singletons.

This clonotype originated in a woman under 40 with Graves' hyperthyroidism. V gene TRBV11-2 combines with J gene TRBJ1-1; 8 positions match TRBD1. The sequencing sample was made of blood. The DNA of the CDR3 is TGTGCCAGCAGCTTAGAAACAGGGGGGGCAAACACTGAAGCTTTCTTT. Protein sequence: CASSLETGGANTEAFF.